The source of this T cell receptor beta chain is a study of T cell changes during pregnancy in multiple sclerosis. TCRdb keeps only in-frame clones here, not all; method: immunoSEQ multiplex PCR. Of 120,000 or so clones in the sample, approximately 95% were seen once. The TCR sequence derives from a female donor with multiple sclerosis, enrolled in a pregnancy study. The starting material was peripheral blood, obtained before pregnancy.

The CDR3 DNA is TGTGCCAGCACAATAGCGGGGCTCACAGATACGCAGTATTTT. Its protein is CASTIAGLTDTQYF. This chain uses TRBV6-6 with TRBJ2-3; 8 bases are shared with TRBD2. After removal of 7 bases from V and 2 bases from J, the junction contained 5 bases not matched to a gene. The CDR3 runs 14 residues. Germline-derived CDR1 and CDR2 are MNHNY and SVGAGI (reference sequence).